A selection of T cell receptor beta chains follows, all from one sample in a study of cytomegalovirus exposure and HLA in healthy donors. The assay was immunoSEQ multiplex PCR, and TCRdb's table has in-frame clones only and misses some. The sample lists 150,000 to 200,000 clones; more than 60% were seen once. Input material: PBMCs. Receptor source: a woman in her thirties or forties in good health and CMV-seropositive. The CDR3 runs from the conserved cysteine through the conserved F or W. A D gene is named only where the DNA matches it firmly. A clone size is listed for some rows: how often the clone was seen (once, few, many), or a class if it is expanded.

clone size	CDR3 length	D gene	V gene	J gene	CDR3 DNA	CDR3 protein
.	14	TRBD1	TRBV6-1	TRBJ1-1	TGTGCCAGCAGTGAAGCAGGGGGCGAAACTGAAGCTTTCTTT	CASSEAGGETEAFF
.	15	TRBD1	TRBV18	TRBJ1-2	TGTGCCAGCTCAGCCCCGGGACAGGGAGGCTATGGCTACACCTTC	CASSAPGQGGYGYTF
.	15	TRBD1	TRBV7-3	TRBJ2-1	TGTGCCAGCAGCCAACAGGGACAGGACAACAATGAGCAGTTCTTC	CASSQQGQDNNEQFF
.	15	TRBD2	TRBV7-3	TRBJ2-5	TGTGCCAGCAGCCGAGGTGGGACTAGCGGAGAGACCCAGTACTTC	CASSRGGTSGETQYF
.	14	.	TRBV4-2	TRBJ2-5	TGTGCCAGCAGCCGAGCGGGTATCGAAGAGACCCAGTACTTC	CASSRAGIEETQYF
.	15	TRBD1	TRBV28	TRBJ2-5	TGTGCCACCGAAGAGGGACAGGCCTTTAGGGAGACCCAGTACTTC	CATEEGQAFRETQYF
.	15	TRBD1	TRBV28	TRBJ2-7	TGTGCCAGCAGTGCCGCCGGGACAGTCTCCTACGAGCAGTACTTC	CASSAAGTVSYEQYF
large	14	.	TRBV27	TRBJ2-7	TGTGCCAGCAGTTCCCCGGGTGCCGTCAACGAGCAGTACTTC	CASSSPGAVNEQYF
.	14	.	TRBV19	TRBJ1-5	TGTGCCAGTAGCGGGGTTTTGAGCAATCAGCCCCAGCATTTT	CASSGVLSNQPQHF
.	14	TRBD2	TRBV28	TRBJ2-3	TGTGCCAGCAGTTTTAGCGGGAGGGCAGATACGCAGTATTTT	CASSFSGRADTQYF
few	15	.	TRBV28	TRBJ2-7	TGTGCCAGCAGTACCCTCCAGGGGAACCTCTACGAGCAGTACTTC	CASSTLQGNLYEQYF
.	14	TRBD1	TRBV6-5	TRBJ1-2	TGTGCCAGCAGCAGAACCGGGACAGCGAATGGCTACACCTTC	CASSRTGTANGYTF
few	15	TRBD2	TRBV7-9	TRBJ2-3	TGTGCCAGCAATGGACTAGCGGGAATCAAGGATACGCAGTATTTT	CASNGLAGIKDTQYF
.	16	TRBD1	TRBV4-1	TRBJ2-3	TGCGCCAGCAGCCAGGGGGACAGACGAAGCACAGATACGCAGTATTTT	CASSQGDRRSTDTQYF
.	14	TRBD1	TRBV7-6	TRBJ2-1	TGTGCCAGCAGCCGCGACAGGGCCTACAATGAGCAGTTCTTC	CASSRDRAYNEQFF
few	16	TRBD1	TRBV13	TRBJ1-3	TGTGCCAGCAGCCTCACACAGGGGTACTCTGGAAACACCATATATTTT	CASSLTQGYSGNTIYF
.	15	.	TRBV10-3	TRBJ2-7	TGTGCCATTCTTGGCCCGGCGCAGGGAGGCTACGAGCAGTACTTC	CAILGPAQGGYEQYF
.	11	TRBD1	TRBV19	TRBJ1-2	TGTGCCAGCCGACAGGGGAATGGCTACACCTTC	CASRQGNGYTF
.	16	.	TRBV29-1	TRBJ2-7	TGCAGCGTTGGGGGTTCGGCGGGGGCCCGTCCCTACGAGCAGTACTTC	CSVGGSAGARPYEQYF
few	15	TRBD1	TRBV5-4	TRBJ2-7	TGTGCCAGCAGCTTAGACAGGGCCCCCTCCTACGAGCAGTACTTC	CASSLDRAPSYEQYF
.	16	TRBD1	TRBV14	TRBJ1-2	TGTGCCAGCAGCCAAGATGGCAGAGGGGGCCAGGATGGCTACACCTTC	CASSQDGRGGQDGYTF
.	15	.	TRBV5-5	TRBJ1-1	TGTGCCAGCAGCTTGGTCAGTCGTTTAAACACTGAAGCTTTCTTT	CASSLVSRLNTEAFF
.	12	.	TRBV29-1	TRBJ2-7	TGCAGCGTTGTGGGAGTCTCCTACGAGCAGTACTTC	CSVVGVSYEQYF
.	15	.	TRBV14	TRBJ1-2	TGTGCCAGCAGCCAAGGGGCCCCCAGCGGATATGGCTACACCTTC	CASSQGAPSGYGYTF
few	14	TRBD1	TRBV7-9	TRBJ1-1	TGTGCCAGCAGCTGGACAGGGGAGGGAACTGAAGCTTTCTTT	CASSWTGEGTEAFF
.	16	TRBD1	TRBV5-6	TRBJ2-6	TGTGCCAGCAGCAGGGACAGGGTCTCTGGGGCCAACGTCCTGACTTTC	CASSRDRVSGANVLTF
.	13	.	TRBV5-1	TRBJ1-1	TGCGCCAGCACCGTAGGGGTAGACACTGAAGCTTTCTTT	CASTVGVDTEAFF
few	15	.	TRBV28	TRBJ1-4	TGTGCCAGCAGTTTACCGGGGGGAGCTAATGAAAAACTGTTTTTT	CASSLPGGANEKLFF
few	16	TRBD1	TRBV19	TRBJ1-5	TGTGCCAGTAGTATAGGGGACAGGGTAACAAATCAGCCCCAGCATTTT	CASSIGDRVTNQPQHF
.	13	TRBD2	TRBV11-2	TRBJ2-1	TGTGCCAGCAGCTTAGTAAGGAGGGAGGGGCAGTTCTTC	CASSLVRREGQFF
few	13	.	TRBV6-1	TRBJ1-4	TGTGCCAGCAGTGCGGCAGGGGAGGAAAAACTGTTTTTT	CASSAAGEEKLFF